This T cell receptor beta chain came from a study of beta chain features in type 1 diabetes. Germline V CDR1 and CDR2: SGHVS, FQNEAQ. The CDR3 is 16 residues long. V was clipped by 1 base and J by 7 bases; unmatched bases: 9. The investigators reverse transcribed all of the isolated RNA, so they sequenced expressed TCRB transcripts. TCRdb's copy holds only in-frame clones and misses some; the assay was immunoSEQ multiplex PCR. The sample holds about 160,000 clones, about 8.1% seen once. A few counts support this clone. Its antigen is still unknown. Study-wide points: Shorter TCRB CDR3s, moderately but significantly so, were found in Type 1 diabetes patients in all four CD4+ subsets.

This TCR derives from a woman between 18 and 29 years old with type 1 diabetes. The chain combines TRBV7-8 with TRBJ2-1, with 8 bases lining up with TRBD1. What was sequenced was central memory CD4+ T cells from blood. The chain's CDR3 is CASSLDQGAGTNEQFF. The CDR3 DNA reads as TGTGCCAGCAGCTTAGATCAGGGGGCAGGGACAAATGAGCAGTTCTTC.